Each of the 2 T cell receptor beta chains below was sequenced from the same sample in a study of T-cell memory formation after mild COVID-19 (dated by TCRdb to about 2021). Preparation of the library involved 5' RACE. TCRdb shows the sequencer as Illumina NovaSeq 6000. Through fastp at Q25 and MiXCR, TCRdb rebuilt clones from the public reads, retaining in-frame beta chains. Under each unique CDR3 protein, matching rows form one entry showing the most common genes and DNA. In this sample the table shows over 45,000 distinct CDR3 sequences, approximately 30% of which occur a single time. The ten most abundant clones make up roughly two fifths of the sample. The sample comprised PBMCs or a T cell subset sorted from them (not recorded which). These receptors all come from a man aged 18 to 30 who had mild COVID-19 (a few samples of this study predate the infection). The sample titles of this study are shuffled in the database, so cell type and time point are left out; the donor was told from shared clones.

This clonotype was observed a few times. The rearrangement joins TRBV7-6 to TRBJ2-1, with TRBD1 identical over 7 bases. V gave up 6 bases and J gave up 10 bases; unmatched junction bases: 12. Germline CDR1 is SGHVS and CDR2 is FNYEAQ. This CDR3 has 14 amino acids. The CDR3 DNA follows: TGTGCCAGCAGGACCAGACAGGGTTCTGGGGAGCAGTTCTTC. Protein sequence: CASRTRQGSGEQFF.

This clonotype was observed a handful of times. The V and J genes are TRBV10-3 and TRBJ2-5; perhaps TRBD2 as D (6 bases). This CDR3 is 13 amino acids long. V was clipped by 4 bases and J by 3 bases, with 9 bases between them. Germline CDR1 ENHRY, CDR2 SYGVKD. The CDR3 DNA reads as TGTGCCATCAGTGGAGTAGCGGAAGAGACCCAGTACTTC. As protein: CAISGVAEETQYF.